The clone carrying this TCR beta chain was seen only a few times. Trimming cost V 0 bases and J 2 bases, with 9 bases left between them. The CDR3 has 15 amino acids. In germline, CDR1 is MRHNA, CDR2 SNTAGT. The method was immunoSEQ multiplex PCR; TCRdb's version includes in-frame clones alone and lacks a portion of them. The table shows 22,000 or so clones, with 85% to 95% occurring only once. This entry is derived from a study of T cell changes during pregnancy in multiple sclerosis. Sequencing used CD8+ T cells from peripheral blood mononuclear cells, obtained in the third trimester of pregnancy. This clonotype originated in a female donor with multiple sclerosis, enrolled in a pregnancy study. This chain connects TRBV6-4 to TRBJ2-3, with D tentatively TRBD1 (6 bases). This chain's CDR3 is CASSDSMGATDTQYF. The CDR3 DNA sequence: TGTGCCAGCAGTGACTCAATGGGGGCCACAGATACGCAGTATTTT.